The sequence of this TCR beta chain was determined in a study of T cell repertoires in cytomegalovirus infection. Regarding the study as a whole: HLA-C-restricted CMV-specific TCR beta clonotypes prevailed in the ex vivo response.

TCRdb ran MiXCR on the reads and lists one entry per CDR3 protein. The sample contains more than 350,000 distinct CDR3 sequences, approximately 32% of which appear only once. A note on this clonotype: Its antigen is currently unknown. With a much larger clone just one base away, this may be a read error.

The TCR was taken from a human donor in good health (CMV status not recorded). Some clones in this sample may be carry-over from other donors' samples. Input material: PBMCs.

DNA for the CDR3: TGTGCCCGCACCAGATCTTACATCGGGAGCGGCTACACCTTC. Encoded protein: CARTRSYIGSGYTF. The chain carries TRBV6-1 and TRBJ1-2; D is uncertain. Deletions cut 11 bases from V and 8 bases from J, with 24 bases between. The CDR3 is made up of 14 amino acids. Per germline, CDR1 MNHNS and CDR2 SASEGT.